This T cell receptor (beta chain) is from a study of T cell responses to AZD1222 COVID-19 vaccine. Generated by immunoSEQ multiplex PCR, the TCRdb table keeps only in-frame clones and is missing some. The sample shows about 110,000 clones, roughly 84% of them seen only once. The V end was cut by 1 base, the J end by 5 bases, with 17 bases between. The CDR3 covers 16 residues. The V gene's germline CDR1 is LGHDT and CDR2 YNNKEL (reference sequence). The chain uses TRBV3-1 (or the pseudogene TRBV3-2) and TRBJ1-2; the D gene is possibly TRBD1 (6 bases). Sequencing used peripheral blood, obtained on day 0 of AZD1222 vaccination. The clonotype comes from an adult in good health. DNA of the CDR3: TGTGCCAGCAGCCAAGGAGTTACAGGGACCTATTATGGCTACACCTTC. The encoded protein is CASSQGVTGTYYGYTF.